These T cell receptor beta chains were read from a single sample in a study of blood T cell repertoires in COVID-19. Some clones are missing from TCRdb's copy, which holds only in-frame ones; the method was immunoSEQ multiplex PCR. Found here are about 370,000 clones, around 87% of them singletons; the top ten hold less than 1.2%. Input material: PBMCs or T cells enriched from blood (not recorded which). The receptors stem from a man between 18 and 35 years old who had recovered from COVID-19. CDR3s include the opening cysteine and the closing phenylalanine or tryptophan. D genes are given only for firm matches. Size values are once, few and many counts, or a class for expanded clones, and some rows have none.

-	TRBV30	once	TRBJ1-5	TGTGCCTGGAGTGTCCCCCAACTTCGAGGTGGGGGCTTTTATAGCAATCAGCCCCAGCATTTT	CAWSVPQLRGGGFYSNQPQHF
TRBD2	TRBV2	few	TRBJ2-3	TGTGCCAGCAGTGGGACTAGCGGGCGAGATACGCAGTATTTT	CASSGTSGRDTQYF
TRBD2	TRBV2	-	TRBJ2-3	TGTGCCAGCAGTAAGACTCGGACTAGCGGGAGCTCCCCAGATACGCAGTATTTT	CASSKTRTSGSSPDTQYF
TRBD1	TRBV28	-	TRBJ1-4	TGTGCCAGCAGTCCAGGACAGGGGTATTCATTCCTCCTGTTTTTT	CASSPGQGYSFLLFF
-	TRBV6-5	-	TRBJ1-3	TGTGCCAGCAGTTACGGGACTAACGGAAACACCATATATTTT	CASSYGTNGNTIYF
-	TRBV2	-	TRBJ1-2	TGTGCCAGCAGCCCCCGTCCCGCGGGGGGCTACACCTTC	CASSPRPAGGYTF
TRBD2	TRBV30	-	TRBJ2-7	TGTGCCTGGAGTGTAAGGGCTAGCGGAAGGAGCTCCTACGAGCAGTACTTC	CAWSVRASGRSSYEQYF
-	TRBV7-9	few	TRBJ1-1	TGTGCCAGCAGCTTAGGGGCGAACACTGAAGCTTTCTTT	CASSLGANTEAFF
-	TRBV7-9	-	TRBJ1-2	TGTGCCAGCAGCCATCCCGGCTATGGCTACACCTTC	CASSHPGYGYTF
TRBD2	TRBV7-9	-	TRBJ2-5	TGTGCCAGCAGCCGGACTAGCGGGAGTGGAGAGACCCAGTACTTC	CASSRTSGSGETQYF
-	TRBV29-1	-	TRBJ1-2	TGCAGCGTTGATACAATTTATGGCTACACCTTC	CSVDTIYGYTF
TRBD2	TRBV11-3	-	TRBJ2-1	TGTGCCAGCAGCCCCTCCGGACTAGCGGCCTACAATGAGCAGTTCTTC	CASSPSGLAAYNEQFF
TRBD1	TRBV27	once	TRBJ1-5	TGTGCCAGCAGTTTAAGTCAGGGGGGACAGCCCCAGCATTTT	CASSLSQGGQPQHF
TRBD1	TRBV5-4	-	TRBJ1-2	TGTGCCAGCAGCCGAAACAGGGGGCATGGCTACACCTTC	CASSRNRGHGYTF
-	TRBV29-1	-	TRBJ2-1	TGCAGCGTTGAAAGTAGCGGAAGGGTGTTCTTC	CSVESSGRVFF
-	TRBV30	-	TRBJ2-1	TGTGCCTGGAGTCCCTATCTCAATGAGCAGTTCTTC	CAWSPYLNEQFF
-	TRBV27	-	TRBJ2-7	TGTGCCAGCAGTTTAGCAGGGGGGTACGAGCAGTACTTC	CASSLAGGYEQYF
TRBD1	TRBV30	-	TRBJ2-7	TGTGCCTGGAGTCGAAAGGACAGGTTCTCCTACGAGCAGTACTTC	CAWSRKDRFSYEQYF
TRBD1	TRBV4-1	-	TRBJ2-7	TGCGCCAGCAGCCAACCGGGACAGGGAAGGTCCTACGAGCAGTACTTC	CASSQPGQGRSYEQYF
TRBD2	TRBV7-2	-	TRBJ2-7	TGTGCCAGCAGCCCACGAACAGCGGGAGATTTCCACGAGCAGTACTTC	CASSPRTAGDFHEQYF